Each of the 5 T cell receptor beta chains below was sequenced from the same sample in a study of cytomegalovirus exposure and HLA in healthy donors. Primers included in the PCR were 60 Vbeta and 13 Jbeta primers. Data came from immunoSEQ multiplex PCR; TCRdb stores just in-frame clones and leaves some out. This table holds about 98,000 clones, roughly three quarters found once. The sample consisted of PBMCs. These receptor sequences come from a man aged 35 to 55 in good health and CMV-seronegative.

The table lists this clone with a few counts. This sequence joins TRBV5-4 and TRBJ2-7, with D perhaps TRBD2 (5 bases). This CDR3 comprises 17 residues. Trimming stripped 4 bases from V and 4 bases from J, with 24 bases between. Germline CDR1 SGHNT, CDR2 YYREEE (reference sequence). The CDR3, as DNA: TGTGCCAGCAGCCCCGTCGGCGGTGGAGGCCCAGTTTACGAGCAGTACTTC. Encoded protein: CASSPVGGGGPVYEQYF.

This sequence joins TRBV19 and TRBJ2-3; tentative D call: TRBD2 (6 bases). The germline V gene has CDR1 LNHDA and CDR2 SQIVND (reference sequence). The V end lost 6 bases, the J end lost 2 bases, and 9 bases lay between the germline ends. The CDR3 is 13 amino acids. DNA of the CDR3: TGTGCCAGTAGGTTGCGGGACACAGATACGCAGTATTTT. It encodes CASRLRDTDTQYF.

This chain connects TRBV19 to TRBJ2-7; 8 bases map to TRBD2. There are 13 residues in the CDR3. The V gene's germline CDR1 is LNHDA and CDR2 SQIVND (reference sequence). J was trimmed by 6 bases and V by 4 bases; bases with no gene match: 5. The CDR3 sequence is CASSTTAGGEQYF. CDR3 sequence (DNA): TGTGCCAGTAGTACGACCGCGGGGGGCGAGCAGTACTTC. The variable domain in full, with the rest retrieved from reference TRBV19 and TRBJ2-7, is DGGITQSPKYLFRKEGQNVTLSCEQNLNHDAMYWYRQDPGQGLRLIYYSQIVNDFQKGDIAEGYSVSREKKESFPLTVTSAQKNPTAFYLCASSTTAGGEQYFGPGTRLTVT.

This chain connects TRBV4-1 to TRBJ2-2; 10 nucleotides match TRBD2. Losses at the gene ends were 4 bases for V and 5 bases for J; bases not matched to a gene: 1. The CDR3 totals 14 residues. CDR1 is MGHRA and CDR2 is YSYEKL in the germline V gene. The CDR3 DNA follows: TGCGCCAGCAGCCCGGGACTAGCGACCGGGGAGCTGTTTTTT. This sequence encodes CASSPGLATGELFF.

This chain joins TRBV7-2 and TRBJ1-2, with D unresolved. This CDR3 has 13 amino acids. V lost 5 bases and J lost 8, with 15 bases in between. From germline, CDR1 is SGHTA and CDR2 FQGNSA. The CDR3 reads CASSLAEPGGYTF. The CDR3 DNA follows: TGTGCCAGCAGCCTCGCCGAGCCAGGCGGCTACACCTTC.